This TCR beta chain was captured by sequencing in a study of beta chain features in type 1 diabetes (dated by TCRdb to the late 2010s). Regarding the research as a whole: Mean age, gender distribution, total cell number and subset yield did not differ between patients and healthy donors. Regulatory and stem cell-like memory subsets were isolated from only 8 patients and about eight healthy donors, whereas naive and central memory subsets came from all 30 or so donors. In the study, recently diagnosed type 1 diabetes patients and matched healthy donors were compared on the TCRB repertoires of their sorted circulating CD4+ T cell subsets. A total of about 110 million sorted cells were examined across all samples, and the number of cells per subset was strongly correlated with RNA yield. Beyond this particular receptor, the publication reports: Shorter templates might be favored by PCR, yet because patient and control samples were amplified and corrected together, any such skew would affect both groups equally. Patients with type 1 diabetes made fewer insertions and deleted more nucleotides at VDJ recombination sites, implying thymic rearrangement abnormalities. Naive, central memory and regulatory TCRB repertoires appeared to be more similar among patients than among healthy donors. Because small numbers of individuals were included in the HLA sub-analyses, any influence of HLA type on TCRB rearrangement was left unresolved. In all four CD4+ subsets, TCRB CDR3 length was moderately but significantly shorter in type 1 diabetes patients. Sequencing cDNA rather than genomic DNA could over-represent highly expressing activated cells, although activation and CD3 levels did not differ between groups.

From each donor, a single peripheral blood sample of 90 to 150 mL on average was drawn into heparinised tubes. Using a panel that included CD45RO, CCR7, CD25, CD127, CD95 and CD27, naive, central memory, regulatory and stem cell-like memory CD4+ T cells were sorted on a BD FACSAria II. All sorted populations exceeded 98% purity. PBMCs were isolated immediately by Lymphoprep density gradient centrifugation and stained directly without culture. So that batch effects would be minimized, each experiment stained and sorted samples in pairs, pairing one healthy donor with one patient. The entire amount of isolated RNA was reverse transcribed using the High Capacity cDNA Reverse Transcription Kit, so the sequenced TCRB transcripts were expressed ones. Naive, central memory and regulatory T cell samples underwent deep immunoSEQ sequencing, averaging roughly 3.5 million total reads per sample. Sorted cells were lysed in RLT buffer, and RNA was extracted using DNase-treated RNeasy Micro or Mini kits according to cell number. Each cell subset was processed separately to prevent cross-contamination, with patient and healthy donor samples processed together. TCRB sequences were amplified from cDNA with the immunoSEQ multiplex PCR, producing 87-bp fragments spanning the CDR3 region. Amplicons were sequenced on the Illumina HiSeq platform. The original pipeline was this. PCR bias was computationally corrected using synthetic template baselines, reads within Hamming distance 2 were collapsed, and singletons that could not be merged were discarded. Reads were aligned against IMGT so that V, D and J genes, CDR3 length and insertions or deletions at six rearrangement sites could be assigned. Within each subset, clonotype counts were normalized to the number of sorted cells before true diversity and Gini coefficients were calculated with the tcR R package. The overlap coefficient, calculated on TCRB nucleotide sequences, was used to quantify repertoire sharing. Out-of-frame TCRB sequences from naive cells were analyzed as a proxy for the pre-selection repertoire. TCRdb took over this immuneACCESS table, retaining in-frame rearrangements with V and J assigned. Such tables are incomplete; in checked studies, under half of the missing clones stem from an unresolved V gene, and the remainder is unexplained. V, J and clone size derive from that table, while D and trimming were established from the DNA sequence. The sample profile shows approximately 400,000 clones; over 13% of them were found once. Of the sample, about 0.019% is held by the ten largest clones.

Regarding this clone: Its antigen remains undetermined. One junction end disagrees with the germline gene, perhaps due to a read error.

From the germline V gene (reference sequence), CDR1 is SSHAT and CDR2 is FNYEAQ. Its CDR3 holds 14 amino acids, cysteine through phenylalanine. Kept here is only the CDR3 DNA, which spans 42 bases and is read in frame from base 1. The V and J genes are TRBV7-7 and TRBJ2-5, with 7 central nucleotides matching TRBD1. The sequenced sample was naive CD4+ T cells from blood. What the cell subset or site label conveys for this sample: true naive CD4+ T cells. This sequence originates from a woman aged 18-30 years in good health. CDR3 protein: CASSSTGLGETQYF. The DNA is TGTGCTAGCAGCTCGACAGGGTTGGGAGAGACCCAGTACTTC.